This TCR beta chain originates from a study of siplizumab effects on memory and regulatory T cells. Germline assignment: CDR1 MGHDK and CDR2 SYGVNS. This CDR3 is built from 14 residues. Trimming took 4 bases from V and 0 from J, leaving 10 bases between them. Data came from immunoSEQ multiplex PCR; TCRdb stores just in-frame clones and leaves some out. Of roughly 120,000 clones in the sample, under 95% are singletons; the top ten hold about 0.78%. The clonotype was recovered from a human donor in good health. The sample comprised Tregs sorted from blood. V is TRBV25-1 and J is TRBJ2-7, with a possible D match to TRBD2 (5 bases). The DNA of the CDR3 is TGTGCCAGCAGTGGGGAGCGGAGCTCCTACGAGCAGTACTTC. This encodes CASSGERSSYEQYF.